This TCR beta chain was sequenced for a study of control samples from healthy donors and cancer patients. Clones were read by immunoSEQ multiplex PCR, and TCRdb kept only the in-frame ones, dropping some. The sample contains hundreds of thousands of clones, 75% to 95% of which appear only once. Only a few counts were recorded for this clone. This TCR derives from a man in his forties with head and neck cancer. What was sequenced was PBMCs.

The DNA for the CDR3 is TGTGCCAGCAGACCAGACAGGGGTCCCTATCAGCCCCAGCATTTT. Protein: CASRPDRGPYQPQHF. The chain employs TRBV27 and TRBJ1-5, with 8 nucleotides matching TRBD1. The germline V gene encodes CDR1 MNHEY and CDR2 SMNVEV (reference sequence). The CDR3 length is 15 residues. V was clipped by 6 bases and J by 5 bases; unmatched bases: 9.